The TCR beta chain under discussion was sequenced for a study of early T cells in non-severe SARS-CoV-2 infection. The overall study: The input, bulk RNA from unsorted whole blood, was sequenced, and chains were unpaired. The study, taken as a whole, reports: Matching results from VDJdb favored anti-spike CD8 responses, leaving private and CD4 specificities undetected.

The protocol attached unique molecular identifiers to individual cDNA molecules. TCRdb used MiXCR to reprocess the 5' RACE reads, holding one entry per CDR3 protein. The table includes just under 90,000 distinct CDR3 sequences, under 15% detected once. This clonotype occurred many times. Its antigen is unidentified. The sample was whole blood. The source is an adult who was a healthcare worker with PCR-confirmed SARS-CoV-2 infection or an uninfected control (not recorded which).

CDR3 protein: CASSPRSLYAEQYF. The DNA of the CDR3 is TGTGCCAGCTCACCACGGAGCCTTTACGCCGAGCAGTACTTC. The chain combines TRBV18 with TRBJ2-7; no clear D. The germline V gene encodes CDR1 KGHSH and CDR2 LQKENI. V was trimmed by 1 base and J by 6 bases, leaving 13 bases between them. CDR3 size: 14 residues. The complete variable domain, with remaining parts taken from reference TRBV18 and TRBJ2-7, reads NAGVMQNPRHLVRRRGQEARLRCSPMKGHSHVYWYRQLPEEGLKFMVYLQKENIIDESGMPKERFSAEFPKEGPSILRIQQVVRGDSAAYFCASSPRSLYAEQYFGPGTRLTVT.